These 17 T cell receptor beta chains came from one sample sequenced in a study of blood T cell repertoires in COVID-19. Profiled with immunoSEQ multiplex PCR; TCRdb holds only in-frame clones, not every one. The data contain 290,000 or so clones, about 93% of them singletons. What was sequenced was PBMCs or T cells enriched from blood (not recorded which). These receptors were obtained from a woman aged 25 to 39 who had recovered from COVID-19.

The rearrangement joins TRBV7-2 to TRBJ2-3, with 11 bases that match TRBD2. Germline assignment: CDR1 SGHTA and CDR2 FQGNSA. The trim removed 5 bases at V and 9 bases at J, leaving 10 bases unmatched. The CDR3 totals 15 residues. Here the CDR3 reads CASSQLAGETGTQYF. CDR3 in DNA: TGTGCCAGCAGCCAACTAGCGGGAGAGACCGGCACGCAGTATTTT.

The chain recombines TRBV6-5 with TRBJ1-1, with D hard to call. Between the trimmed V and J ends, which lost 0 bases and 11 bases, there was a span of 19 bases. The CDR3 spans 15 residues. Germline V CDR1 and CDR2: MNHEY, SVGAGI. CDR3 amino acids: CASSYSKAGFMGAFF. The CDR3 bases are TGTGCCAGCAGTTACTCAAAGGCGGGCTTCATGGGGGCTTTCTTT.

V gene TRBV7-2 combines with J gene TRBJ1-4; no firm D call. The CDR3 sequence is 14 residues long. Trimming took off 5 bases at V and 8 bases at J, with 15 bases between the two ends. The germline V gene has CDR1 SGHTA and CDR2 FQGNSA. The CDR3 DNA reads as TGTGCCAGCAGCCAACAGCGGTATGGAGAAAAACTGTTTTTT. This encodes CASSQQRYGEKLFF.

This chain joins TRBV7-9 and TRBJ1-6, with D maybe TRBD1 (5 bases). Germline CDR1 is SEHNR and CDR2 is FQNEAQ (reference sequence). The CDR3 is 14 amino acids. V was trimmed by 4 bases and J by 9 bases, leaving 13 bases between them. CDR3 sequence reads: CASSSTGAGSPLHF. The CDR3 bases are TGTGCCAGCAGCTCCACAGGAGCGGGTTCACCCCTCCACTTT.

CDR3 bases: TGTGCCAGCAGCTTGGCGACAGTGGGCAATCAGCCCCAGCATTTT. Protein: CASSLATVGNQPQHF. J is TRBJ1-5 and V is TRBV5-6; D is perhaps TRBD1 (5 bases). CDR1 is SGHDT and CDR2 is YYEEEE in the germline V gene. V was trimmed by 0 bases and J by 2 bases, leaving 9 bases between them. This CDR3 region has 15 residues.

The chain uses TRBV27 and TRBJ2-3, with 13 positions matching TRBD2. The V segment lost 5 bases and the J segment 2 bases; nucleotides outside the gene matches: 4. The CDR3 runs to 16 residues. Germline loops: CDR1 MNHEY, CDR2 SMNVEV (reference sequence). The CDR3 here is CASSTGLAGSTDTQYF. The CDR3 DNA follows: TGTGCCAGCAGTACGGGACTAGCGGGATCCACAGATACGCAGTATTTT.

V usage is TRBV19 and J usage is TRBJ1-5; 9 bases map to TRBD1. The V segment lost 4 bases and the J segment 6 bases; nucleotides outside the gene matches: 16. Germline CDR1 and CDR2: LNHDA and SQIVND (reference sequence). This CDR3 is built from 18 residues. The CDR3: CASSTHALGQGSTQPQHF. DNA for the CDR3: TGTGCCAGTAGTACCCATGCCCTGGGACAGGGATCAACTCAGCCCCAGCATTTT.

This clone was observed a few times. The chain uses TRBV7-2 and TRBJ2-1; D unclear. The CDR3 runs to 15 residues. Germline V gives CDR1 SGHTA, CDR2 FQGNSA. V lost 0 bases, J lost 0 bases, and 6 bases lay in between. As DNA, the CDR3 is TGTGCCAGCAGCTTAGCTCCCAGCTCCTACAATGAGCAGTTCTTC. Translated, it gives CASSLAPSSYNEQFF.

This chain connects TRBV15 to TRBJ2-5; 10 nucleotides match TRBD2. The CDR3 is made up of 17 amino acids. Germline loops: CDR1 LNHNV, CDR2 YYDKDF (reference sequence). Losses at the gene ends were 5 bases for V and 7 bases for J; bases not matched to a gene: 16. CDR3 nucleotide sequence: TGTGCCACCAGCGGCAGATCTAGCGGGAGCGTAATTGGGACCCAGTACTTC. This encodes CATSGRSSGSVIGTQYF.

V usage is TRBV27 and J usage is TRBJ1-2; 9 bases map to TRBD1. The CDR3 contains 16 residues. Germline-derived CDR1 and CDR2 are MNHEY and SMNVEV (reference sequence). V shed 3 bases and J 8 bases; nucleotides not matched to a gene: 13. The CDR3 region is CASSLDMETGGRGYTF. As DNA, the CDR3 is TGTGCCAGCAGTTTGGATATGGAGACAGGGGGTCGGGGCTACACCTTC.

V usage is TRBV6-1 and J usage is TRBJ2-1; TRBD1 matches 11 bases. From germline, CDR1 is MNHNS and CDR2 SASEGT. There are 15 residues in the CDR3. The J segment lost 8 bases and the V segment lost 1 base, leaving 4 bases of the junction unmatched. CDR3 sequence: CASSEGTGGHDEQFF. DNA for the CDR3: TGTGCCAGCAGTGAAGGGACAGGGGGCCACGATGAGCAGTTCTTC.

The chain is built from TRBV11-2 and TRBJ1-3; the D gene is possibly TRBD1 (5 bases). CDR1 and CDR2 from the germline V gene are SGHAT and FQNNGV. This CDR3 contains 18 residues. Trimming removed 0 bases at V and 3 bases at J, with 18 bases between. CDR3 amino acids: CASSLEGGEPRDGNTIYF. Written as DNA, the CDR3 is TGTGCCAGCAGCTTAGAGGGGGGAGAACCGCGAGATGGAAACACCATATATTTT.

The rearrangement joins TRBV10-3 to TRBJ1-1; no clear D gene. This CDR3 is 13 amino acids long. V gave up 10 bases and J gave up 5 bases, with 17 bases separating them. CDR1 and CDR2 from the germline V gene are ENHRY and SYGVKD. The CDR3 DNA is TGTGCCACCTTGGGAATCCGGGGAACTGAAGCTTTCTTT. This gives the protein CATLGIRGTEAFF.

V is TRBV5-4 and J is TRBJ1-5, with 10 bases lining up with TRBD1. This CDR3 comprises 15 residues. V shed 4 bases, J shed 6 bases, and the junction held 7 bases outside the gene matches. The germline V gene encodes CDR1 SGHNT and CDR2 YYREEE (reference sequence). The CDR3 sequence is CASSADRGRGQPQHF. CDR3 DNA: TGTGCCAGCAGCGCCGACAGGGGGCGCGGTCAGCCCCAGCATTTT.

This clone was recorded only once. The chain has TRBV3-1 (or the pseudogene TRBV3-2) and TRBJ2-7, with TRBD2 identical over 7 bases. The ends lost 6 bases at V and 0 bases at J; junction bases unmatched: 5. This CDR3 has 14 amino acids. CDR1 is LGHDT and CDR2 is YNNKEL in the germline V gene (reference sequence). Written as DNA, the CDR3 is TGTGCCAGCAGTAGGGGCGGGAGCTCCTACGAGCAGTACTTC. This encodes CASSRGGSSYEQYF.

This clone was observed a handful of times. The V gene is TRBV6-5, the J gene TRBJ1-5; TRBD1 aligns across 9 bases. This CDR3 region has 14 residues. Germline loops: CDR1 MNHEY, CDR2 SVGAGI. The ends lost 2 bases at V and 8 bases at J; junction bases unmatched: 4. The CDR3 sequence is CASSYDRGSEPQHF. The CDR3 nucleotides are TGTGCCAGCAGTTACGACAGGGGGTCGGAGCCCCAGCATTTT.

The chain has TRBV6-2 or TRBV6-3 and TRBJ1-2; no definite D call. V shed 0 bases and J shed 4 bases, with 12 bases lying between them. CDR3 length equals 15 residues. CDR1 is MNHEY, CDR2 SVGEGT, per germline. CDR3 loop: CASSYSERSSYGYTF. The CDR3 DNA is TGTGCCAGCAGTTACTCTGAACGCTCGAGCTATGGCTACACCTTC.